These 32 T cell receptor beta chains originate from one sample sequenced in a study of regulatory T cells in long-lasting Graves disease. The authors built TCR beta libraries using iRepertoire HTBI primers and Arm-PCR of CDR3 regions. One entry per CDR3 protein, called by TCRdb with MiXCR from the multiplex PCR reads. There are over 450,000 distinct CDR3 sequences in the sample; roughly a fifth occur only once, and roughly 6.9% lies in the top ten. Time point denoted: persistent/refractory GD, antithyroid drugs over 5 years with positive TRAb. Following extraction of RNA from PBMCs, that RNA was used to make the TCR library. The sequences come from peripheral blood mononuclear cells (PBMCs), collected when the disease was refractory, from a patient treated with antithyroid drugs. The receptors were gathered from a female donor with Graves disease.

This clonotype was recorded many times. This chain uses TRBV10-3 with TRBJ2-7, with D tentatively TRBD1 or TRBD2 (7 bases each). The ends were cut back, 4 bases at V and 6 bases at J, with 22 bases in the middle. The germline gives CDR1 ENHRY, CDR2 SYGVKD. The CDR3 extends over 16 amino acids. The CDR3: CAISGEGSTGEAEQYF. CDR3 nucleotides: TGTGCCATCAGTGGGGAGGGGTCAACAGGGGAAGCCGAGCAGTACTTC.

The table lists this clonotype with a few counts. CDR3 DNA: TGTGCCAGCAGCTTAGCGATGGGGGTACCAACTGAAGCTTTCTTT. It translates to CASSLAMGVPTEAFF. The rearrangement links TRBV7-2 to TRBJ1-1; possible D gene TRBD1, 5 bases. Looked up from germline, CDR1 is SGHTA and CDR2 is FQGNSA. The CDR3 is 15 residues long. Trimming took off 0 bases at V and 5 bases at J, with 13 bases between the two ends.

This clonotype showed up just a few times. The chain is built from TRBV28 and TRBJ1-3; possibly TRBD1 for D (6 bases). CDR1 is MDHEN and CDR2 is SYDVKM in the germline V gene. Trimming left V 5 bases short and J 3 bases short, with 11 bases between. The CDR3 totals 14 residues. CDR3 sequence (DNA): TGTGCCAGCAGTCGCAGGGGTGGTGGAAACACCATATATTTT. It translates to CASSRRGGGNTIYF.

This clonotype showed up just a few times. One base away lies a much larger clone, so this may be a sequencing read error. This chain connects TRBV10-1 to TRBJ1-1; unclear D gene. This CDR3 is 13 amino acids long. Germline CDR1 and CDR2: WNHNN and SYGVQD (reference sequence). CDR3 loop: CANSESMNTEAFF. The CDR3 region has the DNA TGCGCCAACAGTGAGTCGATGAACACTGAAGCTTTCTTT.

This clonotype was recorded a few times. The V gene is TRBV28, the J gene TRBJ2-3; 7 bases agree with TRBD1. J lost 3 bases, V lost 7 bases, and 10 bases had no gene match. This CDR3 spans 15 amino acids. Germline assignment: CDR1 MDHEN and CDR2 SYDVKM. The chain's CDR3 is CASTLGTADTDTQYF. The DNA of the CDR3 is TGTGCCAGCACCCTCGGGACAGCGGATACAGATACGCAGTATTTT.

The sample holds a few counts of this clonotype. This sequence joins TRBV20-1 and TRBJ1-6; no clear D gene. The CDR3 runs 14 residues. V lost 0 bases to trimming and J lost 8 bases, with 11 bases between them. CDR1 is DFQATT and CDR2 is SNEGSKA in the germline V gene (reference sequence). The CDR3 DNA reads as TGCAGTGCTAGAGAGCCTGGACGGGATTCACCCCTCCACTTT. It translates to CSAREPGRDSPLHF.

This clonotype was found once. The V call is TRBV9, the J call TRBJ2-2, with D maybe TRBD1 (5 bases). Looked up from germline, CDR1 is SGDLS and CDR2 is YYNGEE. Trimming left V 0 bases short and J 5 bases short, with 11 bases between. The CDR3 extends over 15 amino acids. CDR3 bases: TGTGCCAGCAGCGTAGGGGGCAAGGTGACCGGGGAGCTGTTTTTT. Protein sequence: CASSVGGKVTGELFF.

Ten or more counts support this clonotype. The chain combines TRBV28 with TRBJ2-5; D unresolved. Germline loops: CDR1 MDHEN, CDR2 SYDVKM. This CDR3 has 13 residues. Trimming shortened V by 5 bases and J by 5 bases, and 12 bases separated the two germline ends. As DNA, the CDR3 is TGTGCCAGCAGTGCAGACTTGTGGGAGACCCAGTACTTC. This gives the protein CASSADLWETQYF.

This CDR3 is CSVAGPNTEAFF. As DNA, the CDR3 is TGCAGCGTTGCAGGGCCTAACACTGAAGCTTTCTTT. The rearrangement links TRBV29-1 to TRBJ1-1, with a tentative D call TRBD1 (5 bases). Germline V gene data show CDR1 as SQVTM and CDR2 as ANQGSEA. The CDR3 loop spans 12 amino acids. Between the trimmed V and J ends, which lost 4 bases and 2 bases, there was a span of 8 bases.

This clonotype was detected a few times. The chain employs TRBV12-3 or TRBV12-4 and TRBJ1-6; TRBD1 is a possible D gene (5 bases). The CDR3 extends over 14 amino acids. With 8 bases removed from V and 10 bases from J, the gap between germline ends came to 18 bases. Written as DNA, the CDR3 is TGTGCCAGCGGGGGGGTAGGAGAAGTCTCACCCCTCCACTTT. Translation: CASGGVGEVSPLHF.

Details on this clonotype: One junction end does not reproduce the germline sequence, and a read error may be involved. This rearrangement joins TRBV19 to TRBJ1-4, with 7 bases matching TRBD1. This CDR3 spans 15 amino acids. CDR1 is LNHDA and CDR2 is SQIVND in the germline V gene (reference sequence). CDR3 residues: CASATGTEINEELFF. In DNA, the CDR3 is TGTGCCAGCGCAACCGGGACAGAAATTAATGAAGAACTGTTTTTT.

This clonotype has just one count. Relative to the germline gene, one junction end is altered; a read error may explain this. V is TRBV29-1 and J is TRBJ2-3, with 7 positions matching TRBD2. The CDR3 is 15 residues long. In germline, CDR1 is SQVTM, CDR2 ANQGSEA. The CDR3 sequence is CSVEDRGESTYTQYF. The CDR3 DNA is TGCAGCGTTGAAGATCGGGGGGAATCCACATATACGCAGTATTTT.

In this sample, this clonotype turned up many times. The chain uses TRBV19 and TRBJ2-5; D is perhaps TRBD2 (5 bases). The CDR3 contains 13 residues. Looked up from germline, CDR1 is LNHDA and CDR2 is SQIVND (reference sequence). V was shortened by 6 bases and J by 1 base, with 9 bases between the two germline ends. CDR3 sequence reads: CASRPAAQETQYF. In DNA form, the CDR3 reads TGTGCCAGTAGGCCAGCGGCCCAAGAGACCCAGTACTTC.

The genes are TRBV2 and TRBJ1-1; 9 bases are a match to TRBD1. The J segment lost 2 bases and the V segment lost 7 bases, leaving 5 bases of the junction unmatched. This CDR3 is built from 14 residues. The V gene's germline CDR1 is SNHLY and CDR2 FYNNEI. In DNA, the CDR3 is TGTGCCAGCACCAGACAGGGGGTAAACACTGAAGCTTTCTTT. Translation: CASTRQGVNTEAFF.

There are a few counts of this clonotype. V usage is TRBV6-1 and J usage is TRBJ2-5, with 10 bases matching TRBD2. The V segment lost 5 bases and the J segment 5 bases; nucleotides outside the gene matches: 5. The length of the CDR3 is 14 residues. Germline V gives CDR1 MNHNS, CDR2 SASEGT. In nucleotides, the CDR3 is TGTGCCAGCAGTCCCCTAGCGGGAGATGAGACCCAGTACTTC. Protein product: CASSPLAGDETQYF.

This clonotype showed up just a few times. The chain uses TRBV3-1 and TRBJ1-5, with 7 bases aligning to TRBD1. The germline V gene encodes CDR1 LGHDT and CDR2 YNNKEL (reference sequence). V lost 1 base, J lost 5 bases, and 2 bases stayed unmatched. The CDR3 loop spans 14 amino acids. This CDR3 is CASSQGTGYQPQHF. CDR3 bases: TGTGCCAGCAGCCAAGGGACAGGATATCAGCCCCAGCATTTT.

This clonotype was recorded at least ten times. The CDR3: CASRRHLTYEQYF. CDR3 sequence (DNA): TGTGCCAGCAGACGCCACTTAACCTACGAGCAGTACTTC. The chain uses TRBV2 and TRBJ2-7, with D uncertain. Germline V gene data show CDR1 as SNHLY and CDR2 as FYNNEI. Trimming took 6 bases from V and 2 from J, leaving 11 bases between them. The CDR3 spans 13 residues.

This clonotype was seen many times. CDR3 protein: CASSSQEETQYF. In nucleotides, the CDR3 is TGTGCCAGCAGTTCGCAAGAGGAGACCCAGTACTTC. V usage is TRBV6-9 and J usage is TRBJ2-5; no reliable D call. CDR3 length equals 12 residues. Trimming took 4 bases from V and 5 from J, leaving 8 bases between them. Germline loops: CDR1 MNHGY, CDR2 SVAAGI.

The chain employs TRBV7-9 and TRBJ1-2; 7 bases fit TRBD1. Germline V gene data show CDR1 as SEHNR and CDR2 as FQNEAQ (reference sequence). The CDR3 consists of 14 residues. V lost 4 bases to trimming and J lost 4 bases; unmatched junction nucleotides: 6. DNA of the CDR3: TGTGCCAGCAGCTCAACAGGGGACCGCTATGGCTACACCTTC. Its protein is CASSSTGDRYGYTF. Full variable domain (outside the CDR3, taken from reference TRBV7-9 and TRBJ1-2): DTGVSQNPRHKITKRGQNVTFRCDPISEHNRLYWYRQTLGQGPEFLTYFQNEAQLEKSRLLSDRFSAERPKGSFSTLEIQRTEQGDSAMYLCASSSTGDRYGYTFGSGTRLTVV.

Comments on this clonotype: At one of its ends the junction is not consistent with the germline gene, which may arise from a read error. V gene TRBV11-2 combines with J gene TRBJ2-7, with no clear D. The germline V gene encodes CDR1 SGHAT and CDR2 FQNNGV. The CDR3 is made up of 14 amino acids. The CDR3 protein is CASSPDTVLYGQYF. CDR3 bases: TGTGCCAGCAGCCCCGACACGGTCCTCTACGGGCAGTACTTC.

This clonotype was seen at least ten times. The chain employs TRBV6-1 and TRBJ2-7; no clear D gene. CDR1 and CDR2 from the germline V gene are MNHNS and SASEGT. The CDR3 is made up of 15 amino acids. V was trimmed by 7 bases and J by 3 bases, leaving 19 bases between them. CDR3 sequence reads: CASTPWIGLFYEQYF. In DNA form, the CDR3 reads TGTGCCAGCACCCCGTGGATTGGGCTATTCTACGAGCAGTACTTC.

This clonotype was seen a few times. The rearrangement uses TRBV6-1 and TRBJ2-7; 8 positions match TRBD1. This CDR3 contains 15 residues. CDR1 is MNHNS and CDR2 is SASEGT in the germline V gene. The ends lost 6 bases at V and 0 bases at J; junction bases unmatched: 7. CDR3 residues: CASSRGQASSYEQYF. The CDR3 nucleotides read TGTGCCAGCAGCCGGGGACAGGCAAGCTCCTACGAGCAGTACTTC.

Many counts were recorded for this clonotype. The CDR3 DNA reads as TGTGCCAGCAGCCAAGGTGACAGGGATTATGGCTACACCTTC. Translation gives CASSQGDRDYGYTF. This chain connects TRBV3-1 to TRBJ1-2; 7 positions match TRBD1. From germline, CDR1 is LGHDT and CDR2 YNNKEL (reference sequence). V lost 1 base to trimming and J lost 5 bases; unmatched junction nucleotides: 4. The CDR3 sequence is 14 residues long.

This clonotype has a count of ten or more. J is TRBJ2-5 and V is TRBV6-1; 10 bases align to TRBD2. CDR1 and CDR2 (germline): MNHNS, SASEGT. Losses at the gene ends were 1 base for V and 2 bases for J; bases not matched to a gene: 7. The CDR3 runs to 17 residues. The CDR3 DNA follows: TGTGCCAGCAGTGAAGGCAGGGGACTAGCGACACAAGAGACCCAGTACTTC. Encoded protein: CASSEGRGLATQETQYF.

This clonotype was observed at least ten times. This chain joins TRBV2 and TRBJ2-5; a possible D gene is TRBD2 (6 bases). The CDR3 has 12 amino acids. Germline CDR1 and CDR2: SNHLY and FYNNEI. Trimming shortened V by 3 bases and J by 12 bases, and 14 bases separated the two germline ends. CDR3 amino acids: CASSDSRGIKYF. CDR3 coding DNA: TGTGCCAGCAGTGATAGTCGGGGGATCAAGTACTTC.

About this clonotype itself: One base away lies a much larger clone, so this may be a sequencing read error. The chain recombines TRBV4-1 with TRBJ2-5, with 15 bases lining up with TRBD2. The CDR3 covers 19 residues. Germline V lookup: CDR1 MGHRA, CDR2 YSYEKL. CDR3 coding DNA: TGCGCCAGCAGCCAGGCCCTGGGACTAGCGGGAGGCGATCTCGGGACCCGGTACTTC. Translated: CASSQALGLAGGDLGTRYF.

This clonotype was seen only a few times. The rearrangement links TRBV27 to TRBJ2-5; TRBD1 aligns across 9 bases. This CDR3 spans 14 amino acids. V trimming: 5 bases; J trimming: 4 bases; junction bases outside the gene matches: 5. The germline V gene has CDR1 MNHEY and CDR2 SMNVEV (reference sequence). Written as DNA, the CDR3 is TGTGCCAGCAGTAAACGGACAGGGGCAGAGACCCAGTACTTC. It yields the protein CASSKRTGAETQYF.

This clonotype was seen repeatedly, ten times or more. J is TRBJ2-5 and V is TRBV12-5; D is uncertain. This CDR3 has 13 amino acids. The V gene lost 7 bases and the J gene lost 5 bases, with 14 bases spanning the gap. Per the germline V gene, CDR1 is LGHNT and CDR2 is FRNRAP. CDR3 in DNA: TGTGCTAGTGCCCGGACGAGGCGGGAGACCCAGTACTTC. Its translation is CASARTRRETQYF.

As concerns this clonotype: A much more abundant neighbour one base away suggests this may be a read error. The gene calls are TRBV6-8 and TRBJ1-1, with unresolved D. CDR3 length equals 15 residues. The germline CDR1 and CDR2 sequences are MNHGY and SAAAGT. V lost 0 bases, J lost 1 base, and 9 bases lay in between. CDR3 sequence reads: CASSYSSDANTEAFF. CDR3 nucleotides: TGTGCCAGCAGTTACTCTTCGGACGCGAACACTGAAGCTTTCTTT.

This clonotype was found a few times. This chain joins TRBV12-3 or TRBV12-4 and TRBJ2-3, with 8 bases fitting TRBD2. V was clipped by 3 bases and J by 5 bases; unmatched bases: 10. The CDR3 extends over 16 amino acids. CDR3 residues: CASSFSWREEVDTQYF. The CDR3 nucleotides read TGTGCCAGCAGTTTTAGTTGGCGGGAGGAGGTAGATACGCAGTATTTT.

This clonotype has at least ten counts. The chain recombines TRBV6-1 with TRBJ2-7, with 9 bases that match TRBD1. There are 15 residues in the CDR3. Germline lookup yields CDR1 MNHNS and CDR2 SASEGT. V gave up 2 bases and J gave up 1 base; unmatched junction bases: 3. Written as DNA, the CDR3 is TGTGCCAGCAGTGAACCCGGGACAGGGTCCTACGAGCAGTACTTC. Translation: CASSEPGTGSYEQYF.

The sample holds many counts of this clonotype. The chain joins TRBV12-3 or TRBV12-4 to TRBJ2-7, with 9 nucleotides matching TRBD1. The CDR3 is 18 amino acids. V shed 4 bases, J shed 3 bases, and the junction held 16 bases outside the gene matches. The CDR3 region is CASSSTGGRGTGYYEQYF. In nucleotides, the CDR3 is TGTGCCAGCAGTTCGACAGGGGGTAGGGGAACAGGGTACTACGAGCAGTACTTC.